This T cell receptor beta chain was captured in a study of PD-1 blockade in classical Hodgkin lymphoma. The study, taken as a whole, reports: The study found that TCR diversity rose significantly by C4D1 in CD4+ but not CD8+ cells.

TCRdb's copy holds only in-frame clones and misses some; the assay was immunoSEQ multiplex PCR. The table lists about 33,000 clones, 72% of them singletons. Concerning this clone: Its antigen is currently unknown.

This CDR3 comprises 14 residues. Germline CDR1 and CDR2: SGHRS and YFSETQ. V shed 0 bases and J shed 2 bases, with 9 bases lying between them. Time point indicated: cycle 4 day 1 (C4D1), after 6 weeks of nivolumab. Relapses following autologous stem cell transplantation were seen in all patients, with brentuximab vedotin exposure varying. The rearrangement uses TRBV5-1 and TRBJ2-7; D gene uncertain. The TCR sequence derives from a human donor with classical Hodgkin lymphoma. The sample was peripheral blood mononuclear cells (PBMCs), taken before the fourth cycle of nivolumab. In DNA form, the CDR3 reads TGCGCCAGCAGCTTGGACCCAGCAACCTACGAGCAGTACTTC. Amino acid sequence: CASSLDPATYEQYF.